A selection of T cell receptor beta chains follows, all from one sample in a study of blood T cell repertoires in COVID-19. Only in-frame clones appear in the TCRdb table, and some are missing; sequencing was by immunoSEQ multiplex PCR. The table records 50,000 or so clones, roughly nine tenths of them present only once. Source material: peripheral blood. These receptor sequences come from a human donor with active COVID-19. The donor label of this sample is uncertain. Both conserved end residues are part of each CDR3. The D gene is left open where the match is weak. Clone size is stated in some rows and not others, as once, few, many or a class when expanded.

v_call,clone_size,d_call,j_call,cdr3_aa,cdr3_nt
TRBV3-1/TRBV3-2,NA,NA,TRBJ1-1,CASSRSRGNTEAFF,TGTGCCAGCAGCCGGAGCAGGGGGAACACTGAAGCTTTCTTT
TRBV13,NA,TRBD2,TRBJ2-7,CASSLGLAGGSYSYEQYF,TGTGCCAGCAGCTTAGGACTAGCGGGGGGCTCGTACTCCTACGAGCAGTACTTC
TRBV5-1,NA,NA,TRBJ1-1,CASRTGGGNTEAFF,TGCGCCAGCAGGACGGGTGGAGGGAACACTGAAGCTTTCTTT
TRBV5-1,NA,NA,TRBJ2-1,CASSTEREQFF,TGCGCCAGCAGCACGGAGCGGGAGCAGTTCTTC
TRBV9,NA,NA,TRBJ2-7,CASSVGGGGSYEQYF,TGTGCCAGCAGCGTAGGTGGGGGAGGCTCCTACGAGCAGTACTTC
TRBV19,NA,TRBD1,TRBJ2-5,CASSGGMDREQETQYF,TGTGCCAGTAGTGGAGGAATGGACAGGGAGCAAGAGACCCAGTACTTC
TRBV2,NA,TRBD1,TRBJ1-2,CASSETGNIGYGYTF,TGTGCCAGCAGTGAGACAGGGAACATTGGCTATGGCTACACCTTC
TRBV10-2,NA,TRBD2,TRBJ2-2,CASRGLAGETGELFF,TGCGCCAGCAGGGGACTAGCGGGGGAAACCGGGGAGCTGTTTTTT
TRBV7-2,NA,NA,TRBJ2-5,CASSSNKQGAGTQYF,TGTGCCAGCAGCTCAAACAAACAGGGTGCCGGGACCCAGTACTTC
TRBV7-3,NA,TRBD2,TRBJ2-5,CASSSGTGGETQYF,TGTGCCAGCAGCTCGGGGACGGGAGGAGAGACCCAGTACTTC
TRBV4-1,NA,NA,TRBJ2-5,CASSQLELYQETQYF,TGCGCCAGCAGCCAACTAGAATTGTACCAAGAGACCCAGTACTTC
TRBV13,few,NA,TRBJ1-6,CASSRKEGRSPLHF,TGTGCCAGCAGCCGCAAGGAAGGGAGGTCACCCCTCCACTTT
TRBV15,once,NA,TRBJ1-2,CATSKNPGGPGYTF,TGTGCCACCAGCAAAAATCCGGGGGGCCCTGGCTACACCTTC
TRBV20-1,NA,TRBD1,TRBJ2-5,CSASSGTGSVRETQYF,TGCAGTGCTAGTTCCGGGACAGGGTCTGTGAGGGAGACCCAGTACTTC
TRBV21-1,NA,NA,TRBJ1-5,CASSKRRQGTHQPQHF,TGTGCCAGCAGCAAAAGGAGACAGGGTACACATCAGCCCCAGCATTTT
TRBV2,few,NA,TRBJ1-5,CASSEAPGNRNQPQHF,TGTGCCAGCAGTGAAGCGCCGGGGAATCGCAATCAGCCCCAGCATTTT
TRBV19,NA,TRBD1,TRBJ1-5,CASSPRQGVNNQPQHF,TGTGCCAGTAGTCCTCGACAGGGGGTAAACAATCAGCCCCAGCATTTT
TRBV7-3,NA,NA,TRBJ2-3,CASSLGAGTPGTDTQYF,TGTGCCAGCAGCTTAGGGGCCGGGACTCCAGGCACAGATACGCAGTATTTT
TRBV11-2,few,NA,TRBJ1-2,CASSSREMGNYGYTF,TGTGCCAGCAGCTCTCGGGAGATGGGTAACTATGGCTACACCTTC
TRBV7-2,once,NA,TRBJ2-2,CASKSPTEITGELFF,TGTGCCAGCAAAAGTCCGACAGAAATCACCGGGGAGCTGTTTTTT
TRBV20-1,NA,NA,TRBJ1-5,CSASASGVYSNQPQHF,TGCAGTGCTAGTGCCTCAGGGGTTTATAGCAATCAGCCCCAGCATTTT
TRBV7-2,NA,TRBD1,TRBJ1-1,CASSPGGMGNTEAFF,TGTGCCAGCAGTCCAGGGGGTATGGGGAACACTGAAGCTTTCTTT
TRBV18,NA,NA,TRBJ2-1,CASSRLRWDEQFF,TGTGCCAGCTCACGACTGCGGTGGGATGAGCAGTTCTTC
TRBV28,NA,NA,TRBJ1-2,CASSLSVQNYGYTF,TGTGCCAGCAGTTTATCGGTACAGAACTATGGCTACACCTTC
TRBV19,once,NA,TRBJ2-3,CASRGAGIITDTQYF,TGTGCCAGTAGGGGGGCAGGGATCATCACAGATACGCAGTATTTT
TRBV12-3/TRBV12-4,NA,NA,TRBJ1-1,CASRKTGGTESFF,TGTGCCAGCAGAAAAACTGGAGGCACTGAATCTTTCTTT
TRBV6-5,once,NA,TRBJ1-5,CASRFGGGNNQPQHF,TGTGCCAGCAGGTTCGGAGGTGGGAACAATCAGCCCCAGCATTTT
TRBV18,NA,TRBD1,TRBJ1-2,CASSPYFGQGGHYGYTF,TGTGCCAGCTCGCCGTACTTTGGACAGGGTGGGCACTATGGCTACACCTTC
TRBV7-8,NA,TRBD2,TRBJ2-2,CASSPSGGATGELFF,TGTGCCAGCAGCCCTAGCGGGGGGGCCACCGGGGAGCTGTTTTTT
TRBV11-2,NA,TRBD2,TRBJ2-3,CASSLDSGGRPSTDTQYF,TGTGCCAGCAGCCTAGATAGCGGGGGGAGACCTAGCACAGATACGCAGTATTTT
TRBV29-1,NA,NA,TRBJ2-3,CSAGHSDTQYF,TGCAGCGCCGGCCACTCAGATACGCAGTATTTT
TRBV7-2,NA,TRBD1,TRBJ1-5,CASNRQGASNQPQHF,TGTGCCAGCAACCGACAGGGGGCAAGCAATCAGCCCCAGCATTTT
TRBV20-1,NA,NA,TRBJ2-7,CSARGRGF,TGCAGTGCTAGAGGCAGGGGCTTC
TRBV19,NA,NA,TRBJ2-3,CASSIRLPDTQYF,TGTGCCAGTAGTATAAGACTTCCAGATACGCAGTATTTT
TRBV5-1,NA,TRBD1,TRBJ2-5,CASSLAPTGHQETQYF,TGCGCCAGCAGCTTAGCCCCGACAGGGCACCAAGAGACCCAGTACTTC
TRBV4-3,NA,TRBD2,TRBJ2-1,CASSQDHISGAGNEQFF,TGCGCCAGCAGCCAAGATCACATTAGCGGGGCGGGAAATGAGCAGTTCTTC
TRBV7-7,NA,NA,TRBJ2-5,CASSLGLAPDQETQYF,TGTGCTAGCAGCTTGGGGCTAGCGCCAGATCAAGAGACCCAGTACTTC
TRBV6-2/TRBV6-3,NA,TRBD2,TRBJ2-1,CASSQRTSGGPYSSYNEQFF,TGTGCCAGCAGTCAGAGGACTAGCGGGGGGCCCTATAGCTCCTACAATGAGCAGTTCTTC
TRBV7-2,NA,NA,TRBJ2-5,CASRGQGSFSETQYF,TGTGCCAGCAGGGGGCAGGGTAGTTTTTCGGAGACCCAGTACTTC
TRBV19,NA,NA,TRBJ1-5,CASTDSYSNQPQHF,TGTGCCTCAACGGACAGCTATAGCAATCAGCCCCAGCATTTT
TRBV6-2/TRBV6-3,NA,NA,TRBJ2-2,CASSEDSLRRELFF,TGTGCCAGCAGTGAGGACAGCCTAAGGCGGGAGCTGTTTTTT
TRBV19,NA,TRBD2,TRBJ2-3,CASREASGFGTDTQYF,TGTGCCAGTAGGGAGGCTAGCGGATTCGGGACAGATACGCAGTATTTT
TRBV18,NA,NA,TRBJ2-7,CASSPYEGGYEQYF,TGTGCCAGCTCACCATATGAAGGGGGTTACGAGCAGTACTTC
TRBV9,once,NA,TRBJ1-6,CASSVGEAVRSYNSPLHF,TGTGCCAGCAGCGTAGGTGAGGCGGTAAGGTCCTATAATTCACCCCTCCACTTT
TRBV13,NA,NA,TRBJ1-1,CASSIGRATREAFF,TGTGCCAGCAGCATCGGGAGGGCAACTCGTGAAGCTTTCTTT
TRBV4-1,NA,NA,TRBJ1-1,CASSLMRNTEAFF,TGCGCCAGCAGCCTGATGAGGAACACTGAAGCTTTCTTT
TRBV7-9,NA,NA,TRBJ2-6,CASSFSSGPPGANVLTF,TGTGCCAGCAGCTTTTCCTCAGGGCCACCTGGGGCCAACGTCCTGACTTTC
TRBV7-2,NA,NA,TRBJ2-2,CASSWLSGATGELFF,TGTGCCAGCAGCTGGTTAAGCGGAGCCACCGGGGAGCTGTTTTTT
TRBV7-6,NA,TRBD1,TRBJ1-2,CASSLGGQGLDGYTF,TGTGCCAGCAGCTTGGGGGGACAGGGGCTGGATGGCTACACCTTC
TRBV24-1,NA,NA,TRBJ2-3,CATSAVSQGWGQYF,TGTGCCACCAGTGCCGTATCACAGGGATGGGGGCAGTATTTT
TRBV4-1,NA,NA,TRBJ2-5,CASSQVGGEETQYF,TGCGCCAGCAGCCAAGTAGGAGGGGAAGAGACCCAGTACTTC
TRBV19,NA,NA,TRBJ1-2,CASSIDPPGVNYGYTF,TGTGCCAGTAGTATAGATCCTCCGGGGGTTAACTATGGCTACACCTTC